The 2 T cell receptor beta chains given below trace back to one sample, sequenced in a study of cytomegalovirus exposure and HLA in healthy donors. PCR used 60 Vbeta primers and 13 Jbeta primers. The table came from immunoSEQ multiplex PCR; TCRdb's copy has only in-frame clones and leaves some out. The sample contains over 100,000 clones, roughly three quarters of which appear only once. The material sequenced was PBMCs. The receptors originated from a male donor in good health and CMV-seronegative.

This chain uses TRBV7-9 with TRBJ1-4, with 9 bases matching TRBD1. CDR1 is SEHNR, CDR2 FQNEAQ, per germline (reference sequence). V was clipped by 3 bases and J by 3 bases; unmatched bases: 8. This CDR3 is 17 amino acids long. CDR3 residues: CASSFPTGGSANEKLFF. CDR3 in DNA: TGTGCCAGCAGCTTCCCGACAGGGGGAAGTGCTAATGAAAAACTGTTTTTT.

The V call is TRBV5-8, the J call TRBJ1-2; D remains ambiguous. The ends were cut back, 3 bases at V and 6 bases at J, with 9 bases in the middle. Germline values: CDR1 SGHTS, CDR2 YDEGEE. The CDR3 has 12 residues. CDR3 loop: CASSWEGNGYTF. CDR3 DNA: TGTGCCAGCAGCTGGGAGGGTAATGGCTACACCTTC.